The TCR beta chain under discussion was sequenced for a study of blood T cell repertoires in COVID-19. The CDR3 extends over 11 amino acids. Germline values: CDR1 MDHEN, CDR2 SYDVKM. V shed 9 bases, J shed 4 bases, and the junction held 3 bases outside the gene matches. Clones were sequenced by immunoSEQ multiplex PCR, and TCRdb holds only the in-frame ones, with some missing. This table has approximately 99,000 clones, 84% appearing once. Material: peripheral blood. This sequence originates from a man between 65 and 85 years old with active or convalescent COVID-19. The chain joins TRBV28 to TRBJ2-7; 7 bases agree with TRBD1. CDR3 sequence reads: CARSDRYEQYF. CDR3 nucleotides: TGTGCCAGATCGGACAGGTACGAGCAGTACTTC.